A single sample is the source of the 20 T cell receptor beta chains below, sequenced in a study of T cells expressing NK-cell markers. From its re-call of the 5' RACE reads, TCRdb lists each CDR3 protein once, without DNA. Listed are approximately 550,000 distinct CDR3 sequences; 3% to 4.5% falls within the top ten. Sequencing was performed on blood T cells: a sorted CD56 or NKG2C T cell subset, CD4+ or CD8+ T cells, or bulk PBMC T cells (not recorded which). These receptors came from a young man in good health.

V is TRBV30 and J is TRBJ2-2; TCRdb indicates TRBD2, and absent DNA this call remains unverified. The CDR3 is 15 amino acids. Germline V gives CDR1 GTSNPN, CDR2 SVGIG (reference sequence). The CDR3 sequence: CAWSVRTRDTGELFF.

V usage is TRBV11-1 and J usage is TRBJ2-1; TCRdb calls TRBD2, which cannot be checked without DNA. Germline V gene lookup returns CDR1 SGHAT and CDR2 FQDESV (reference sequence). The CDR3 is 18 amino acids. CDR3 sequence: CASSLDSPSGPTYNEQFF.

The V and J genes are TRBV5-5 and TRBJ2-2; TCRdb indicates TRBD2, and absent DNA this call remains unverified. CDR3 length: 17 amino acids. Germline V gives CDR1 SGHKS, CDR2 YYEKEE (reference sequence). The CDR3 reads CASSRRRALVDTGELFF. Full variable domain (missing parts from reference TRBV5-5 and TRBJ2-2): DAGVTQSPTHLIKTRGQQVTLRCSPISGHKSVSWYQQVLGQGPQFIFQYYEKEERGRGNFPDRFSARQFPNYSSELNVNALLLGDSALYLCASSRRRALVDTGELFFGEGSRLTVL.

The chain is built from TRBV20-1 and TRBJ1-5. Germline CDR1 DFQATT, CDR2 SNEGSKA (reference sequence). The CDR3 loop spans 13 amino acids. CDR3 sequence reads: CSARDPPVGPQHF.

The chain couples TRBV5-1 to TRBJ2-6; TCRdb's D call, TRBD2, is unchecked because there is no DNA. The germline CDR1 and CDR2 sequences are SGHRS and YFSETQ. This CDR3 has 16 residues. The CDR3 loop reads CASSLEGQSGANVLTF.

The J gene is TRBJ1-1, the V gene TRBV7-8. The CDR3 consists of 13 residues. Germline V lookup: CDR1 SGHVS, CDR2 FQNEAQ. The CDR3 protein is CASSGDENPEAFF.

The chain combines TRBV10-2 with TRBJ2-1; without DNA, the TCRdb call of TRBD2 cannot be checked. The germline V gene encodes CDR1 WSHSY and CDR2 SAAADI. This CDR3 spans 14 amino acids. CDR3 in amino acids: CASSTLAGTNEQFF.

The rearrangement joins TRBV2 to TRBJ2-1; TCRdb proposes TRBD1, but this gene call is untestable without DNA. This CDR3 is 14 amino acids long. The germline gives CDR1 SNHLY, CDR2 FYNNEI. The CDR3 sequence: CASSDIGQRDEQFF.

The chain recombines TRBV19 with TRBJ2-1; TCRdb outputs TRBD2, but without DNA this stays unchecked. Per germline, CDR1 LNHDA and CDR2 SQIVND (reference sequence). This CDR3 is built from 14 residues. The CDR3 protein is CASSTVTLATEQFF.

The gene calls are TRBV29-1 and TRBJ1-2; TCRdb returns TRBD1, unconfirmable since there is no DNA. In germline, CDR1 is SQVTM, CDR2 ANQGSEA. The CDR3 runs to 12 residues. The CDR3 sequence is CSVGDLAHGYTF.

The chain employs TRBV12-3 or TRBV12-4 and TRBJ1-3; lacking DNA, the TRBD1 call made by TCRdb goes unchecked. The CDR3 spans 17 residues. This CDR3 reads CASSLLTAPTSGNTIYF.

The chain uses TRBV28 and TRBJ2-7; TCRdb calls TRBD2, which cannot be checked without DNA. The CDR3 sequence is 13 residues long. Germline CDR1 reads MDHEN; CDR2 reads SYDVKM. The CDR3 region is CASSPDSPYEQYF.

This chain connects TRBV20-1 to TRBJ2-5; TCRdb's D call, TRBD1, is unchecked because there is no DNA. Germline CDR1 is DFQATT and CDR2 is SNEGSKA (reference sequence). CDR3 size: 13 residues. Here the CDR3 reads CSARTGYQETQYF.

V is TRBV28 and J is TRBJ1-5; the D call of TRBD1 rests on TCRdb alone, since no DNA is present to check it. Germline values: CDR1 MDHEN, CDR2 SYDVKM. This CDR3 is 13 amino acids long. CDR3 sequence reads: CASTLTGFQPQHF.

Here the CDR3 reads CAISNRGDTEAFF. The chain uses TRBV10-3 and TRBJ1-1; the D call of TRBD1 rests on TCRdb alone, since no DNA is present to check it. Per germline, CDR1 ENHRY and CDR2 SYGVKD. The CDR3 has 13 amino acids.

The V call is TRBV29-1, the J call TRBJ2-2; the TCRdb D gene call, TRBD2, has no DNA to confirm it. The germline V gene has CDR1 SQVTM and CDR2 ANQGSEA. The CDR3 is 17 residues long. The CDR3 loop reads CSVVLGLAGDSTGELFF.

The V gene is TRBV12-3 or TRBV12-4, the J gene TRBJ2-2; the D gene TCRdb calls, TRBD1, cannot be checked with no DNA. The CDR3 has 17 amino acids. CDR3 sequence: CASSGALGTGGTGELFF.

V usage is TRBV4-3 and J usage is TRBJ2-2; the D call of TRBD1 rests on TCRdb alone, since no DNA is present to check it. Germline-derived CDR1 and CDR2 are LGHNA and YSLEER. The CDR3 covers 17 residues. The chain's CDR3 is CASSQEGGGANTGELFF.

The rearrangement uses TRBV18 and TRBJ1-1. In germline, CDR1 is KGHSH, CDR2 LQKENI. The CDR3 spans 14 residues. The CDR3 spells CASFPAEVGTEAFF.

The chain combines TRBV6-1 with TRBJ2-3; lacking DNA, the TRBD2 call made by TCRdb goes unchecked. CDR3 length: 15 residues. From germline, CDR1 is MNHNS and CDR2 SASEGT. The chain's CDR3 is CASIRGQSSTDTQYF.